These 9 T cell receptor beta chains share one sample of origin, sequenced in a study of blood T cell repertoires in COVID-19. Measured with immunoSEQ multiplex PCR; TCRdb has only the in-frame clones, and not every one. The sample shows around 200,000 clones, around nine tenths of them seen only once. The sequenced sample was peripheral blood. The receptor source for this set is a man between 18 and 29 years old with active or convalescent COVID-19.

About this clone itself: A read error may account for a junction end that differs from germline. The rearrangement uses TRBV6-2 or TRBV6-3 and TRBJ2-1; 9 bases agree with TRBD2. The CDR3 consists of 12 residues. Per germline, CDR1 MNHEY and CDR2 SVGEGT. CDR3 bases: TGTGCCAGCAGCCTGACTAGCGGTAACACGATCTTC. It specifies CASSLTSGNTIF.

This clone was counted once. The rearrangement uses TRBV15 and TRBJ2-5; possibly TRBD1 for D (6 bases). This CDR3 region has 14 residues. V lost 5 bases and J 2 bases, leaving 12 bases between the germline ends. The germline gives CDR1 LNHNV, CDR2 YYDKDF (reference sequence). This chain's CDR3 is CATSPEGVQETQYF. CDR3 coding DNA: TGTGCCACCAGCCCCGAGGGGGTGCAAGAGACCCAGTACTTC. Complete variable domain (other parts from reference TRBV15 and TRBJ2-5): DAMVIQNPRYQVTQFGKPVTLSCSQTLNHNVMYWYQQKSSQAPKLLFHYYDKDFNNEADTPDNFQSRRPNTSFCFLDIRSPGLGDTAMYLCATSPEGVQETQYFGPGTRLLVL.

The CDR3 reads CASSQVRGQDATNEKLFF. The DNA of the CDR3 is TGCGCCAGCAGCCAAGTAAGGGGGCAGGACGCAACTAATGAAAAACTGTTTTTT. V usage is TRBV4-1 and J usage is TRBJ1-4; 7 bases are shared with TRBD1. This CDR3 comprises 18 residues. The V gene's germline CDR1 is MGHRA and CDR2 YSYEKL. V was pared by 1 base and J by 0 bases, with 8 bases of the junction left unmatched.

The J gene is TRBJ2-7, the V gene TRBV4-2; D is perhaps TRBD2 (6 bases). CDR1 and CDR2 from the germline V gene are LGHNA and YNFKEQ. This CDR3 is built from 15 residues. Trimming pared 0 bases from V and 5 bases from J, leaving 14 bases between. The CDR3 reads CASSQDLAGINEQYF. The CDR3 DNA follows: TGTGCCAGCAGCCAAGATCTGGCGGGAATCAACGAGCAGTACTTC.

The rearrangement links TRBV9 to TRBJ2-2; TRBD2 aligns across 8 bases. The V gene's germline CDR1 is SGDLS and CDR2 YYNGEE. CDR3 length: 16 amino acids. V dropped 1 base and J dropped 5; count of bases not matched to a gene: 7. The CDR3 loop is CASSVIAAGETGELFF. CDR3 DNA: TGTGCCAGCAGCGTAATAGCAGCGGGAGAAACCGGGGAGCTGTTTTTT. Full variable domain (rest looked up from reference TRBV9 and TRBJ2-2): DSGVTQTPKHLITATGQRVTLRCSPRSGDLSVYWYQQSLDQGLQFLIQYYNGEERAKGNILERFSAQQFPDLHSELNLSSLELGDSALYFCASSVIAAGETGELFFGEGSRLTVL.

This chain joins TRBV18 and TRBJ2-7; 7 positions match TRBD1. Unmatched junction bases numbered 16, after V lost 5 bases and J lost 3 bases. CDR1 is KGHSH and CDR2 is LQKENI in the germline V gene. CDR3 size: 17 residues. The CDR3 loop is CASSKSAGDSPNYEQYF. As DNA, the CDR3 is TGTGCCAGCTCAAAATCGGCCGGGGACAGCCCCAACTACGAGCAGTACTTC.

V gene TRBV30 combines with J gene TRBJ2-7; D is unclear. This CDR3 is built from 15 residues. Germline CDR1 is GTSNPN and CDR2 is SVGIG (reference sequence). V was shortened by 0 bases and J by 4 bases, with 16 bases between the two germline ends. The DNA of the CDR3 is TGTGCCTGGAGTGTACTCCCTCCACCTGCTTACGAGCAGTACTTC. This encodes CAWSVLPPPAYEQYF.

Only one count was recorded for this clone. This rearrangement joins TRBV10-3 to TRBJ2-3, with 11 bases matching TRBD2. V trimming: 3 bases; J trimming: 3 bases; junction bases outside the gene matches: 17. Germline CDR1 reads ENHRY; CDR2 reads SYGVKD. This CDR3 spans 20 amino acids. The CDR3 spells CAISESELGLAAGGTDTQYF. The DNA of the CDR3 is TGTGCCATCAGTGAATCAGAGTTGGGACTAGCGGCTGGGGGGACAGATACGCAGTATTTT.

V usage is TRBV2 and J usage is TRBJ2-1; D is unclear. Looked up from germline, CDR1 is SNHLY and CDR2 is FYNNEI. The CDR3 length is 15 residues. V dropped 4 bases and J dropped 0 bases, with 10 bases sitting between them. The CDR3 DNA reads as TGTGCCAGCAGTGTTGAGGTTAGCTCCTACAATGAGCAGTTCTTC. It translates to CASSVEVSSYNEQFF.